These 20 T cell receptor beta chains share one sample of origin, sequenced in a study of control samples from healthy donors and cancer patients. The table came from immunoSEQ multiplex PCR; TCRdb's copy has only in-frame clones and leaves some out. The sample records 150,000 or so clones, roughly 92% being singletons. Source material: blood. Receptor source: a man between 18 and 29 years old in good health.

This clone was detected only once. The CDR3 here is CASSQIRTEAFF. CDR3 coding DNA: TGTGCCAGCAGCCAGATTCGGACTGAAGCTTTCTTT. The chain links TRBV13 to TRBJ1-1; D uncertain. The V end was cut by 5 bases, the J end by 5 bases, with 9 bases between. CDR1 and CDR2 (germline): PRHDT, FYEKMQ (reference sequence). The CDR3 has 12 amino acids.

This clone has just one count. The V and J genes are TRBV14 and TRBJ2-7; D ambiguous. CDR1 SGHDN and CDR2 FVKESK come from the germline V gene. Trimming took 5 bases from V and 3 from J, leaving 5 bases between them. CDR3 size: 11 residues. The CDR3 here is CASSYNYEQYF. The CDR3 DNA sequence: TGTGCCAGCAGCTACAACTACGAGCAGTACTTC.

The rearrangement links TRBV9 to TRBJ2-3, with 8 bases aligning to TRBD2. This CDR3 is 14 amino acids long. CDR1 is SGDLS and CDR2 is YYNGEE in the germline V gene. After removal of 6 bases from V and 2 bases from J, the junction contained 5 bases not matched to a gene. CDR3 loop: CASTTSGLTDTQYF. In nucleotides, the CDR3 is TGTGCCAGCACAACTAGCGGACTCACAGATACGCAGTATTTT.

V is TRBV5-1 and J is TRBJ2-5, with D possibly being TRBD2 (5 bases). This CDR3 has 13 amino acids. The germline V gene has CDR1 SGHRS and CDR2 YFSETQ. The ends were cut back, 6 bases at V and 2 bases at J, with 11 bases in the middle. CDR3 residues: CASTRDQQETQYF. The CDR3, as DNA: TGCGCCAGCACCCGGGATCAACAAGAGACCCAGTACTTC.

V and J are TRBV5-1 and TRBJ1-6; D not resolved. The V end lost 7 bases, the J end lost 5 bases, and 25 bases lay between the germline ends. The CDR3 contains 18 residues. In germline, CDR1 is SGHRS, CDR2 YFSETQ. The CDR3 spells CASPPQIWALSDNSPLHF. The CDR3 coding sequence is TGCGCCAGCCCCCCACAGATATGGGCTTTGTCGGATAATTCACCCCTCCACTTT.

J is TRBJ2-7 and V is TRBV19, with D hard to call. The CDR3 has 16 amino acids. Trimming took 3 bases from V and 3 from J, leaving 18 bases between them. The germline V gene encodes CDR1 LNHDA and CDR2 SQIVND (reference sequence). CDR3: CASSIEADLTSYEQYF. In DNA form, the CDR3 reads TGTGCCAGTAGTATCGAAGCAGACCTTACGAGCTACGAGCAGTACTTC.

The chain joins TRBV7-6 to TRBJ2-3; TRBD2 might be the D (5 bases). The CDR3 contains 16 residues. Looked up from germline, CDR1 is SGHVS and CDR2 is FNYEAQ. Trimming shortened V by 5 bases and J by 0 bases, and 15 bases separated the two germline ends. CDR3 protein: CASSPVIASSTDTQYF. The CDR3 region has the DNA TGTGCCAGCAGCCCCGTCATAGCGTCTAGCACAGATACGCAGTATTTT.

The J gene is TRBJ2-7, the V gene TRBV10-1, with 7 bases identical to TRBD2. V shed 1 base and J 3 bases; nucleotides not matched to a gene: 6. The CDR3 covers 15 residues. Germline V lookup: CDR1 WNHNN, CDR2 SYGVQD (reference sequence). CDR3 in DNA: TGCGCCAGCAGTGAGTGGGGAGCGGGGATCTACGAGCAGTACTTC. Amino acids: CASSEWGAGIYEQYF.

The chain uses TRBV6-5 and TRBJ2-5; D is possibly TRBD1 (5 bases). The germline V gene has CDR1 MNHEY and CDR2 SVGAGI. Deletions cut 0 bases from V and 1 base from J, with 6 bases between. The CDR3 loop spans 14 amino acids. The CDR3 sequence is CASSYSQGQETQYF. Here the CDR3 DNA reads TGTGCCAGCAGTTACTCGCAGGGCCAAGAGACCCAGTACTTC.

The CDR3 region is CATSRVGELFF. The CDR3 region has the DNA TGTGCCACCAGCAGAGTCGGGGAGCTGTTTTTT. The chain combines TRBV15 with TRBJ2-2; D not resolved. The CDR3 extends over 11 amino acids. CDR1 and CDR2 from the germline V gene are LNHNV and YYDKDF (reference sequence). With 1 base removed from V and 7 bases from J, the gap between germline ends came to 1 base.

The chain links TRBV12-5 to TRBJ2-2; D gene ambiguous. Germline V gene data show CDR1 as LGHNT and CDR2 as FRNRAP. The ends were cut back, 0 bases at V and 1 base at J, with 9 bases in the middle. CDR3 length: 16 amino acids. The chain's CDR3 is CASGLVLVENTGELFF. CDR3 nucleotides: TGTGCTAGTGGTTTGGTACTGGTGGAGAACACCGGGGAGCTGTTTTTT.

The J gene is TRBJ1-4, the V gene TRBV19, with no clear D. This CDR3 is built from 13 residues. Germline V gives CDR1 LNHDA, CDR2 SQIVND (reference sequence). V gave up 8 bases and J gave up 7 bases, with 14 bases separating them. CDR3 region: CASRTDYSEKLFF. CDR3 bases: TGTGCCAGTCGGACGGACTATTCTGAAAAACTGTTTTTT.

The gene calls are TRBV5-4 and TRBJ2-3, with 11 nucleotides matching TRBD2. Germline V gene lookup returns CDR1 SGHNT and CDR2 YYREEE (reference sequence). This CDR3 is built from 16 residues. V dropped 0 bases and J dropped 2; count of bases not matched to a gene: 2. CDR3 amino acids: CASSLGLAGITDTQYF. The CDR3 bases are TGTGCCAGCAGCTTGGGACTAGCGGGAATCACAGATACGCAGTATTTT.

For the CDR3, the DNA is TGTGCCAGCAGCTACCCTGGTTACGAGCAGTACTTC. Its protein product is CASSYPGYEQYF. V is TRBV7-9 and J is TRBJ2-7; no clear D gene. Trimming removed 4 bases from V and 4 bases from J, with 8 bases in between. The germline CDR1 and CDR2 sequences are SEHNR and FQNEAQ (reference sequence). The CDR3 contains 12 residues.

This clone is a singleton in its sample. The CDR3 region is CSVEGVAGGLPTYQETQYF. CDR3 in DNA: TGCAGCGTTGAGGGGGTGGCAGGGGGCCTCCCAACGTACCAAGAGACCCAGTACTTC. The chain links TRBV29-1 to TRBJ2-5; TRBD1 agrees at 8 bases. CDR3 size: 19 residues. CDR1 is SQVTM and CDR2 is ANQGSEA in the germline V gene. Germline trimming cut 3 bases from V and 0 bases from J; bases unmatched to any gene: 18.

This clone was found once. The rearrangement uses TRBV27 and TRBJ1-2, with D maybe TRBD1 (6 bases). V was clipped by 4 bases and J by 8 bases, with 8 bases between them. CDR1 and CDR2 (germline): MNHEY, SMNVEV (reference sequence). This CDR3 region has 11 residues. The CDR3 spells CASSSGQGYTF. The CDR3 coding sequence is TGTGCCAGCAGTTCCGGACAGGGCTACACCTTC.

The V gene is TRBV15, the J gene TRBJ1-2; D unresolved. V was cut by 4 bases and J by 4 bases, with 13 bases left in between. Germline V gives CDR1 LNHNV, CDR2 YYDKDF (reference sequence). This CDR3 contains 14 residues. The CDR3, as DNA: TGTGCCACCAGCACAGGCAGGAGGCCCTATGGCTACACCTTC. Encoded protein: CATSTGRRPYGYTF.

The CDR3 here is CASSQVGNSPLHF. As DNA, the CDR3 is TGCGCCAGCAGCCAAGTCGGAAATTCACCCCTCCACTTT. The rearrangement links TRBV4-1 to TRBJ1-6; no reliable D call. Trimming shortened V by 1 base and J by 7 bases, and 5 bases separated the two germline ends. Germline V gene data show CDR1 as MGHRA and CDR2 as YSYEKL. The CDR3 contains 13 residues.

V gene TRBV29-1 combines with J gene TRBJ2-3, with TRBD1 identical over 9 bases. In germline, CDR1 is SQVTM, CDR2 ANQGSEA. The CDR3 sequence is 19 residues long. Trimming took 4 bases from V and 2 from J; bases not matched to a gene: 19. CDR3 loop: CSVGPDRGSDISNTDTQYF. Here the CDR3 DNA reads TGCAGCGTTGGCCCCGACAGGGGGTCAGACATATCGAACACAGATACGCAGTATTTT.

V gene TRBV7-2 combines with J gene TRBJ2-3; the D is unclear. V was shortened by 3 bases and J by 7 bases, with 8 bases between the two germline ends. CDR3 length: 12 amino acids. Germline CDR1 is SGHTA and CDR2 is FQGNSA. For the CDR3, the DNA is TGTGCCAGCAGCTTGGAAGTGAATACGCAGTATTTT. Amino acids: CASSLEVNTQYF.